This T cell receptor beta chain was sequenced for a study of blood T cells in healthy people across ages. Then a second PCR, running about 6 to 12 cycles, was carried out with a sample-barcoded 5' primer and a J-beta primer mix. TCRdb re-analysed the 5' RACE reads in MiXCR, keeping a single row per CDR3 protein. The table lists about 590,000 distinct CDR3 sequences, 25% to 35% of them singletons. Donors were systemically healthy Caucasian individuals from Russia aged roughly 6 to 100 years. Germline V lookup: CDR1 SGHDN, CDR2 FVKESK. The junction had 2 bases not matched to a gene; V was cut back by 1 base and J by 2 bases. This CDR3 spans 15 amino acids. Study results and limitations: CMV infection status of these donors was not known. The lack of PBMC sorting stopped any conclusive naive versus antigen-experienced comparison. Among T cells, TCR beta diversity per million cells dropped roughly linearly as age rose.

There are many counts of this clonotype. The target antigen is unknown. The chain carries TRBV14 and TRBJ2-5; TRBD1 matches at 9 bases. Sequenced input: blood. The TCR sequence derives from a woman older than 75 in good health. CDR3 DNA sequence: TGTGCCAGCAGCCAAGGGGACAGGGTACAAGAGACCCAGTACTTC. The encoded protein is CASSQGDRVQETQYF.